These T cell receptor beta chains were read from a single sample in a study of blood T cell repertoires in COVID-19. Assay: immunoSEQ multiplex PCR; the TCRdb copy retains only in-frame clones and omits some. The repertoire consists of 95,000 or so clones, with around nine tenths occurring once and the leading ten covering 3% to 4%. The sequenced sample was peripheral blood. These receptors all come from a woman in her sixties or seventies with acute or convalescent COVID-19. The CDR3 runs from the conserved cysteine through the conserved F or W. D genes are given only for firm matches. Rows give clone size only sometimes, using once, few, many, or a class for an expanded clone.

cdr3_length	clone_size	v_call	d_call	j_call	cdr3_aa	cdr3_nt
14	-	TRBV2	-	TRBJ1-3	CASRTGYSGNTIYF	TGTGCCAGCAGAACAGGGTACTCTGGAAACACCATATATTTT
13	once	TRBV28	-	TRBJ2-7	CASSSGSRYEQYF	TGTGCCAGCAGTTCAGGGTCGCGGTACGAGCAGTACTTC
16	-	TRBV2	TRBD2	TRBJ2-5	CASSLSPTSGQETQYF	TGTGCCAGCAGCCTTTCACCTACTAGCGGTCAAGAGACCCAGTACTTC
14	-	TRBV2	TRBD1	TRBJ1-1	CASSTTGGNTEAFF	TGTGCCAGCAGTACGACAGGGGGAAACACTGAAGCTTTCTTT
15	-	TRBV3-1/TRBV3-2	TRBD2	TRBJ2-1	CASSQDLAEPNEQFF	TGTGCCAGCAGCCAAGACCTAGCGGAGCCCAATGAGCAGTTCTTC
15	-	TRBV5-1	TRBD2	TRBJ2-5	CASSSSGGARETQYF	TGCGCCAGCAGCTCTAGCGGGGGGGCCCGGGAGACCCAGTACTTC
12	-	TRBV28	-	TRBJ1-3	CASTPGGNTIYF	TGTGCCAGCACCCCGGGGGGAAACACCATATATTTT
17	-	TRBV6-2/TRBV6-3	TRBD2	TRBJ2-2	CASSPGLAGGHTGELFF	TGTGCCAGCAGCCCGGGACTAGCGGGAGGGCATACCGGGGAGCTGTTTTTT
16	-	TRBV19	TRBD1	TRBJ1-5	CASSSRTGEIIKPQHF	TGTGCCAGTAGTTCTCGGACAGGGGAAATCATCAAGCCCCAGCATTTT
14	-	TRBV7-9	TRBD1	TRBJ2-3	CASSTWDRGDTQYF	TGTGCCAGCAGCACATGGGACAGGGGGGATACGCAGTATTTT
17	-	TRBV3-1/TRBV3-2	TRBD2	TRBJ2-3	CASSPYTTSGGTDTQYF	TGTGCCAGCAGCCCATACACGACTAGCGGGGGCACAGATACGCAGTATTTT
15	-	TRBV6-6	-	TRBJ2-7	CASRLRDSRSYEQYF	TGTGCCAGCAGACTCCGGGACTCCCGCTCCTACGAGCAGTACTTC
12	-	TRBV19	-	TRBJ2-3	CASSIVTGTQYF	TGTGCCAGTAGTATAGTAACGGGTACGCAGTATTTT
13	-	TRBV5-4	-	TRBJ1-1	CASSRPTGTEAFF	TGTGCCAGCAGCCGGCCCACGGGCACTGAAGCTTTCTTT